The following is a T cell receptor (beta chain) sequence with its context. Its antigen remains unidentified. This sample stems from a study of shared clonotypes between healthy human individuals. General study results and limits: Generally, estimated richness proved larger in naive subsets than it did in memory subsets. Generation probabilities were higher for clonotypes shared across all four sorted-subset donors than for unshared ones.

Selected positively for CCR7 and CD45RO-negative, naive CD8 cells excluded terminally differentiated effector memory CD45RA+ cells. V gave up 5 bases and J gave up 3 bases; unmatched junction bases: 7. The CDR3 has 14 amino acids. The V gene's germline CDR1 is LNHDA and CDR2 SQIVND (reference sequence). The data were produced by immunoSEQ multiplex PCR, yet TCRdb's version contains in-frame clones alone and is incomplete. The sample holds 500,000 to 700,000 clones; around 95% are singletons and the top ten take about 0.11%. This receptor was taken from a woman in her twenties or thirties in good health. The sequenced material came from naive CD8+ T cells sorted from blood. This sequence joins TRBV19 and TRBJ2-7, with 7 bases that match TRBD1. The CDR3 DNA sequence: TGTGCCAGTAGTCCTAGACAGGGCGGCTACGAGCAGTACTTC. Translating it yields CASSPRQGGYEQYF.